The sequence of this T cell receptor beta chain was determined in a study of T cell changes during pregnancy in multiple sclerosis. Germline-derived CDR1 and CDR2 are MNHEY and SVGAGI. The V segment lost 5 bases and the J segment 0 bases; nucleotides outside the gene matches: 7. The CDR3 has 15 residues. The method was immunoSEQ multiplex PCR; TCRdb's version includes in-frame clones alone and lacks a portion of them. The sample has fewer than 85,000 clones, about 94% seen once. The V and J genes are TRBV6-5 and TRBJ2-7; TRBD1 aligns across 7 bases. The clonotype comes from a female donor in good health, enrolled as a control in a pregnancy study. Material: peripheral blood, obtained in the first trimester of pregnancy. CDR3 sequence reads: CASSGGRDSSYEQYF. CDR3 coding DNA: TGTGCCAGCAGTGGCGGCCGGGACAGCTCCTACGAGCAGTACTTC.